The 32 T cell receptor beta chains presented below share a single source sample, sequenced in a study of blood T cell repertoires in COVID-19. Assay used: immunoSEQ multiplex PCR; TCRdb lists only in-frame clones, some missing. This table holds approximately 300,000 clones, 90% found once. The specimen was peripheral blood. These receptors were obtained from a woman aged 25 to 45 with COVID-19, enrolled during active disease.

A note on this clone: One junction end disagrees with the germline gene, perhaps due to a read error. The chain links TRBV7-8 to TRBJ2-5, with 7 bases matching TRBD2. Germline CDR1 is SGHVS and CDR2 is FQNEAQ. The CDR3 consists of 13 residues. The CDR3 region is CASSLASGQTQYF. In nucleotides, the CDR3 is TGTGCCAGCAGCCTAGCTAGCGGACAGACCCAGTACTTC.

This chain connects TRBV1 to TRBJ2-5; no DNA check was done on the table's D call, TRBD2. TRBV1 is marked as a pseudogene. The CDR3 covers 21 residues. CDR3 in amino acids: CTSSQDPADLTSGRARETQYF. The CDR3, as DNA: TGCACCAGCAGCCAAGACCCCGCGGATTTGACTAGCGGGAGGGCCCGAGAGACCCAGTACTTC.

The V and J genes are TRBV2 and TRBJ1-2; 7 bases line up with TRBD1. V trimming: 9 bases; J trimming: 1 base; junction bases outside the gene matches: 5. The CDR3 is 13 residues long. Germline-derived CDR1 and CDR2 are SNHLY and FYNNEI. The CDR3 reads CASGTELNYGYTF. As DNA, the CDR3 is TGTGCCAGTGGGACAGAGCTTAACTATGGCTACACCTTC. The full variable domain, rest sourced from reference TRBV2 and TRBJ1-2, is EPEVTQTPSHQVTQMGQEVILRCVPISNHLYFYWYRQILGQKVEFLVSFYNNEISEKSEIFDDQFSVERPDGSNFTLKIRSTKLEDSAMYFCASGTELNYGYTFGSGTRLTVV.

The gene calls are TRBV5-6 and TRBJ2-3, with TRBD1 matching 8 bases. The junction had 4 bases not matched to a gene; V was cut back by 2 bases and J by 5 bases. CDR1 is SGHDT and CDR2 is YYEEEE in the germline V gene. The CDR3 spans 14 residues. As DNA, the CDR3 is TGTGCCAGCAGCTTCCGGACAGGGAAAGATACGCAGTATTTT. Its translation: CASSFRTGKDTQYF.

A single count supports this clone. The CDR3 is CASSLFGDEQYF. The CDR3 nucleotides are TGTGCCAGCAGCTTATTCGGGGACGAGCAGTACTTC. The chain links TRBV11-2 to TRBJ2-7; maybe TRBD2 (5 bases). Deletions cut 2 bases from V and 5 bases from J, with 7 bases between. The CDR3 extends over 12 amino acids. Germline assignment: CDR1 SGHAT and CDR2 FQNNGV.

The chain carries TRBV30 and TRBJ1-5; 7 bases match TRBD1. The junction had 14 bases not matched to a gene; V was cut back by 7 bases and J by 2 bases. Per germline, CDR1 GTSNPN and CDR2 SVGIG (reference sequence). The CDR3 consists of 16 residues. The CDR3 loop reads CAFQDRQRGRNQPQHF. CDR3 sequence (DNA): TGTGCCTTTCAGGACAGGCAGAGGGGACGCAATCAGCCCCAGCATTTT.

V gene TRBV6-2 or TRBV6-3 combines with J gene TRBJ2-3, with 12 bases lining up with TRBD2. V lost 0 bases and J lost 8; bases outside the gene matches: 9. The CDR3 consists of 17 residues. Germline V gene sequence: CDR1 MNHEY, CDR2 SVGEGT. The CDR3 bases are TGTGCCAGCAGTTACTCAAGACTAGCGGGAGAGGCGGGTACGCAGTATTTT. Its protein is CASSYSRLAGEAGTQYF.

The rearrangement joins TRBV24-1 to TRBJ1-5, with D uncertain. The CDR3 sequence is 16 residues long. Germline V gives CDR1 KGHDR, CDR2 SFDVKD. The V end was cut by 3 bases, the J end by 0 bases, with 11 bases between. CDR3 nucleotides: TGTGCCACCAGTGATCCCCTTTCAGATAGCAATCAGCCCCAGCATTTT. It encodes CATSDPLSDSNQPQHF.

This chain connects TRBV6-5 to TRBJ2-1; 9 nucleotides match TRBD2. The ends lost 8 bases at V and 9 bases at J; junction bases unmatched: 11. This CDR3 contains 14 residues. Germline lookup yields CDR1 MNHEY and CDR2 SVGAGI. Here the CDR3 DNA reads TGTGCCAGCGGGGGACTAGCTCCCAGGAGTGAGCAGTTCTTC. Translated: CASGGLAPRSEQFF.

The rearrangement uses TRBV7-9 and TRBJ1-1, with D perhaps TRBD1 (6 bases). Trimming took 4 bases from V and 8 from J, leaving 17 bases between them. CDR1 and CDR2 from the germline V gene are SEHNR and FQNEAQ (reference sequence). The CDR3 is made up of 14 amino acids. The CDR3 DNA reads TGTGCCAGCAGCTCGCGGACAGCGGAAAAGGAAGCTTTCTTT. Its translation: CASSSRTAEKEAFF.

V and J are TRBV15 and TRBJ1-2; D gene ambiguous. Germline V gene sequence: CDR1 LNHNV, CDR2 YYDKDF (reference sequence). V was cut by 5 bases and J by 0 bases, with 7 bases left in between. The CDR3 has 13 residues. The CDR3 region has the DNA TGTGCCACCAGCGCAGATACTAACTATGGCTACACCTTC. Translation gives CATSADTNYGYTF.

The gene calls are TRBV7-2 and TRBJ1-2; D uncertain. Trimming shortened V by 3 bases and J by 2 bases, and 7 bases separated the two germline ends. Looked up from germline, CDR1 is SGHTA and CDR2 is FQGNSA. The CDR3 length is 13 residues. The CDR3 DNA reads as TGTGCCAGCAGCTTTTCCTTGAACTATGGCTACACCTTC. This gives the protein CASSFSLNYGYTF.

This clone was observed a handful of times. CDR3 sequence: CASSLKGYEQYF. CDR3 coding DNA: TGTGCCAGCAGTTTGAAGGGGTACGAGCAGTACTTC. The gene calls are TRBV27 and TRBJ2-7; D may be TRBD1 (5 bases). V was pared by 3 bases and J by 4 bases, with 7 bases between. CDR1 is MNHEY, CDR2 SMNVEV, per germline (reference sequence). The length of the CDR3 is 12 residues.

DNA of the CDR3: TGCGCCAGCAGCCCCCCCGGGACAGCCTACAATGAGCAGTTCTTC. Translation: CASSPPGTAYNEQFF. The V call is TRBV4-1, the J call TRBJ2-1, with 7 positions matching TRBD1. The CDR3 has 15 amino acids. The V gene end was trimmed by 4 bases and the J gene end by 2 bases; junction bases not matched to a gene: 5. Germline loops: CDR1 MGHRA, CDR2 YSYEKL.

This sequence joins TRBV28 and TRBJ1-6; 7 positions agree with TRBD1. Germline loops: CDR1 MDHEN, CDR2 SYDVKM. V lost 5 bases and J lost 3; bases outside the gene matches: 10. The CDR3 length is 17 residues. CDR3: CASSPTGAGGYNSPLHF. The CDR3 DNA is TGTGCCAGCAGTCCTACAGGGGCGGGGGGCTATAATTCACCCCTCCACTTT.

The chain combines TRBV28 with TRBJ1-1; possible D gene TRBD1, 6 bases. Germline CDR1 reads MDHEN; CDR2 reads SYDVKM. V lost 8 bases and J 6 bases, leaving 13 bases between the germline ends. This CDR3 region has 12 residues. This CDR3 is CASQQGRSEAFF. DNA of the CDR3: TGTGCCAGCCAACAGGGACGGTCTGAAGCTTTCTTT.

The rearrangement links TRBV27 to TRBJ2-7; D is ambiguous. Between the trimmed V and J ends, which lost 4 bases and 0 bases, there was a span of 4 bases. Germline assignment: CDR1 MNHEY and CDR2 SMNVEV (reference sequence). This CDR3 spans 12 amino acids. The CDR3 spells CASSSVSYEQYF. CDR3 nucleotide sequence: TGTGCCAGCAGTTCCGTCTCCTACGAGCAGTACTTC.

The chain uses TRBV7-8 and TRBJ1-1; TRBD1 agrees at 8 bases. This CDR3 comprises 14 residues. The V gene's germline CDR1 is SGHVS and CDR2 FQNEAQ. The ends lost 4 bases at V and 4 bases at J; junction bases unmatched: 5. DNA of the CDR3: TGTGCCAGCAGCTCGCACAGGGGGAGCACTGAAGCTTTCTTT. Encoded protein: CASSSHRGSTEAFF.

A single count supports this clone. J is TRBJ1-4 and V is TRBV7-2; no definite D call. This CDR3 is 13 amino acids long. Deletions cut 3 bases from V and 5 bases from J, with 7 bases between. Germline lookup yields CDR1 SGHTA and CDR2 FQGNSA. The CDR3 DNA reads as TGTGCCAGCAGCTTGTCCCCGAATGAAAAACTGTTTTTT. This encodes CASSLSPNEKLFF.

This sequence joins TRBV28 and TRBJ1-2; 7 positions agree with TRBD1. The junction had 8 bases not matched to a gene; V was cut back by 5 bases and J by 5 bases. The CDR3 sequence is 14 residues long. Germline V gene data show CDR1 as MDHEN and CDR2 as SYDVKM. The CDR3 spells CASSGGGRYYGYTF. The CDR3 DNA sequence: TGTGCCAGCAGTGGAGGGGGCCGCTATTATGGCTACACCTTC.

This chain connects TRBV6-4 to TRBJ2-1; 9 positions agree with TRBD2. The CDR3 spans 14 residues. V gave up 7 bases and J gave up 8 bases; unmatched junction bases: 9. CDR1 MRHNA and CDR2 SNTAGT come from the germline V gene. CDR3 DNA: TGTGCCAGCAAAGGTAGCGGGAGTATCGATGAGCAGTTCTTC. Its translation: CASKGSGSIDEQFF.

The rearrangement joins TRBV7-2 to TRBJ2-5, with TRBD2 as a possible D gene (5 bases). Germline V gene lookup returns CDR1 SGHTA and CDR2 FQGNSA. The CDR3 has 14 amino acids. Trimming took off 1 base at V and 4 bases at J, with 10 bases between the two ends. In DNA form, the CDR3 reads TGTGCCAGCAGCTTAGGGAGCGGTGGAGAGACCCAGTACTTC. The encoded protein is CASSLGSGGETQYF.

In its sample, this clone was seen once. The V call is TRBV6-5, the J call TRBJ1-4; 10 bases match TRBD1. J lost 8 bases, V lost 6 bases, and 6 bases had no gene match. Looked up from germline, CDR1 is MNHEY and CDR2 is SVGAGI. The CDR3 runs to 14 residues. CDR3: CASSRGQGVEKLFF. The CDR3 DNA reads as TGTGCCAGCAGCCGCGGACAGGGGGTGGAAAAACTGTTTTTT.

The chain couples TRBV18 to TRBJ2-2; 12 bases are shared with TRBD1. Germline CDR1 KGHSH, CDR2 LQKENI. The CDR3 runs 17 residues. J gave up 7 bases and V 3 bases, and 9 bases lay outside the gene matches. The CDR3 sequence is CASSPRSGTGGIGELFF. CDR3 bases: TGTGCCAGCTCACCTCGATCCGGGACAGGGGGCATCGGGGAGCTGTTTTTT.

This chain joins TRBV12-3 or TRBV12-4 and TRBJ2-3; D is perhaps TRBD1 (5 bases). The CDR3 spans 13 residues. With 0 bases removed from V and 6 bases from J, the gap between germline ends came to 7 bases. CDR3 region: CASSLADMDTQYF. DNA of the CDR3: TGTGCCAGCAGTTTAGCGGACATGGATACGCAGTATTTT.

The rearrangement uses TRBV30 and TRBJ1-1, with D uncertain. Trimming shortened V by 3 bases and J by 2 bases, and 13 bases separated the two germline ends. Looked up from germline, CDR1 is GTSNPN and CDR2 is SVGIG (reference sequence). The CDR3 has 14 residues. The CDR3 coding sequence is TGTGCCTGGAGCCCTACGCTCCCCAACACTGAAGCTTTCTTT. Encoded protein: CAWSPTLPNTEAFF.

The chain couples TRBV19 to TRBJ1-1, with TRBD1 matching 11 bases. Looked up from germline, CDR1 is LNHDA and CDR2 is SQIVND (reference sequence). This CDR3 region has 15 residues. With 7 bases clipped from V and 1 base from J, the junction kept 5 bases outside the gene matches. CDR3 sequence: CASIGTGGRNTEAFF. For the CDR3, the DNA is TGTGCCAGTATCGGGACAGGGGGTAGGAACACTGAAGCTTTCTTT.

The chain employs TRBV7-9 and TRBJ2-3; 10 nucleotides align to TRBD1. Germline V gene lookup returns CDR1 SEHNR and CDR2 FQNEAQ (reference sequence). CDR3 length: 15 amino acids. Germline trimming cut 4 bases from V and 4 bases from J; bases unmatched to any gene: 5. CDR3 protein: CASSSRDRGSDTQYF. Written as DNA, the CDR3 is TGTGCCAGCAGCTCCCGGGACAGGGGCTCAGATACGCAGTATTTT. Using reference TRBV7-9 and TRBJ2-3 for the parts outside the CDR3, the full variable domain is DTGVSQNPRHKITKRGQNVTFRCDPISEHNRLYWYRQTLGQGPEFLTYFQNEAQLEKSRLLSDRFSAERPKGSFSTLEIQRTEQGDSAMYLCASSSRDRGSDTQYFGPGTRLTVL.

V is TRBV4-1 and J is TRBJ2-1; TRBD2 matches at 13 bases. CDR3 size: 18 residues. Germline V gives CDR1 MGHRA, CDR2 YSYEKL. The junction had 6 bases not matched to a gene; V was cut back by 4 bases and J by 0 bases. CDR3 sequence reads: CASSLGLAGVHSYNEQFF. CDR3 bases: TGCGCCAGCAGCCTCGGACTAGCGGGAGTTCACTCCTACAATGAGCAGTTCTTC.

This chain links TRBV7-6 with TRBJ2-1, with 9 bases matching TRBD1. The CDR3 is 12 amino acids. Losses at the gene ends were 8 bases for V and 10 bases for J; bases not matched to a gene: 6. Looked up from germline, CDR1 is SGHVS and CDR2 is FNYEAQ. This CDR3 is CASGQGFGEQFF. The DNA for the CDR3 is TGTGCCAGCGGACAGGGGTTTGGGGAGCAGTTCTTC.

The chain employs TRBV19 and TRBJ1-6; the D is unclear. The CDR3 has 13 amino acids. V was pared by 9 bases and J by 0 bases, with 6 bases between. The V gene's germline CDR1 is LNHDA and CDR2 SQIVND (reference sequence). The CDR3 loop is CASKSSYNSPLHF. CDR3 bases: TGTGCCAGCAAGAGCTCCTATAATTCACCCCTCCACTTT.

The chain carries TRBV6-2 or TRBV6-3 and TRBJ2-3; D gene unclear. The CDR3 spans 12 residues. V was trimmed by 0 bases and J by 6 bases, leaving 4 bases between them. Germline-derived CDR1 and CDR2 are MNHEY and SVGEGT. The CDR3 DNA is TGTGCCAGCAGTTACTCGAGCGATACGCAGTATTTT. Protein: CASSYSSDTQYF.